This T cell receptor beta chain was found in a study of T cell repertoires in aging, cancer and after chemotherapy (dated by TCRdb to between 2018 and 2021). Background on the whole study: Donors spanned six age groups from 30 or younger to 70 or older, with at least three individuals per group. Paired pre- and post-chemotherapy samples in the solid tumor group came from brain tumor (glioblastoma) patients receiving temozolomide-based therapy. Roughly 8.8 million TCR reads were contained in the full dataset. To examine immunoaging and T cell reconstitution after chemotherapy, the study profiled TCR beta repertoires in peripheral blood from healthy donors and cancer patients. Alongside approximately 95 healthy donors serving as a reference group, the cohort included some 210 cancer patients, of whom some 90 had hematological cancers and fewer than 130 had solid cancers. What the research found in general, with its limitations: Significantly lower blood TCR diversity and higher clonality were observed in untreated patients with hematological or solid cancers than in age-matched healthy donors. An increase in median generation probability over the chemotherapy interval was observed in both cancer cohorts, suggesting that the repertoire was reconstituted through rebound thymic output. In healthy donors, the decline in TCR diversity with age was mainly explained by loss of richness, whereas in cancer patients loss of evenness was also found to contribute. According to the authors, the repertoire data do not permit conclusions about immunological memory after chemotherapy.

Rearranged TRB sequences spanning V, D and J segments were amplified by multiplex touch-down PCR using a mixed TRB-A/B primer pool. Illumina adapters and sample indices were attached to the amplicons through two consecutive PCR reactions run with Phusion HS II polymerase. Amplicons were gel-purified using the NucleoSpin Gel and PCR Clean-up kit and were subsequently checked with Qubit and an Agilent 2100 Bioanalyzer. Sequencing of the libraries was done on an Illumina MiSeq with paired-end, single-indexed 600-cycle runs. The authors processed their data as follows. MiXCR versions 2.12 and 3.0.5 were used to process the TRB sequences. Each unique CDR3 nucleotide sequence counted as one clone, and only productive sequences with at least two reads were retained. Repertoire metrics included Shannon diversity, evenness, clonality (one minus evenness), and alpha-parameterized diversity profiles from alpha 0 to 5. The IGoR algorithm was used to calculate generation probabilities of clones in the paired pre- and post-chemotherapy samples. The raw public reads went through TCRdb reprocessing: fastp at Q25, MiXCR clone calling, in-frame beta chains kept. Rows with one shared CDR3 protein collapse into an entry with the most common genes and DNA. The authors' filters were not applied to this entry. The sample has 2,000 or so distinct CDR3 sequences on record, approximately 30% of them singletons. Together, the top ten hold about a tenth of the sample.

The CDR3 spans 11 residues, from the cysteine through the phenylalanine. Just CDR3 DNA is preserved here, 33 bases in frame from base 1. Via the germline V gene, CDR1 is SGHRS and CDR2 YFSETQ. Instead of sorted cells or RNA, genomic DNA extracted from peripheral blood served as the source for amplifying TCR beta rearrangements. For this clonotype: Its antigen specificity is not known. Sequence at one end of the junction differs from germline and may be a read error.

This TCR came from a human donor with a solid tumor. Rearrangement joined TRBV5-1 to TRBJ2-1, with an unclear D gene assignment. Material: blood. The CDR3 loop reads CASSQSREQFF. In nucleotide form, the sequence is TGTGCCAGCAGCCAATCCCGGGAGCAGTTCTTC.